This T cell receptor (beta chain) was profiled in a study of blood T cells in healthy people across ages. For the second PCR, which ran for about 6 to 12 cycles, a sample-barcoded 5' primer and a J-beta primer mix were used. Every cDNA molecule bore a tag from a template-switch adaptor containing 12 random nucleotides. TCRdb reprocessed the 5' RACE reads with MiXCR, giving one entry per CDR3 protein. The sample records under 2,000,000 distinct CDR3 sequences, about 49% being singletons. Trimming took 2 bases from V and 2 from J; bases not matched to a gene: 5. Germline CDR1 is MNHEY and CDR2 is SVGEGT. The CDR3 is made up of 15 amino acids. This clonotype has more than one count but fewer than ten.

The source of this sequence is a woman aged 35 to 49 in good health. The chain combines TRBV6-2 or TRBV6-3 with TRBJ2-7, with TRBD2 matching 8 bases. Material: blood. Here the CDR3 DNA reads TGTGCCAGCAGTTACACTAGCGGAGTAACCTACGAGCAGTACTTC. Residues: CASSYTSGVTYEQYF.